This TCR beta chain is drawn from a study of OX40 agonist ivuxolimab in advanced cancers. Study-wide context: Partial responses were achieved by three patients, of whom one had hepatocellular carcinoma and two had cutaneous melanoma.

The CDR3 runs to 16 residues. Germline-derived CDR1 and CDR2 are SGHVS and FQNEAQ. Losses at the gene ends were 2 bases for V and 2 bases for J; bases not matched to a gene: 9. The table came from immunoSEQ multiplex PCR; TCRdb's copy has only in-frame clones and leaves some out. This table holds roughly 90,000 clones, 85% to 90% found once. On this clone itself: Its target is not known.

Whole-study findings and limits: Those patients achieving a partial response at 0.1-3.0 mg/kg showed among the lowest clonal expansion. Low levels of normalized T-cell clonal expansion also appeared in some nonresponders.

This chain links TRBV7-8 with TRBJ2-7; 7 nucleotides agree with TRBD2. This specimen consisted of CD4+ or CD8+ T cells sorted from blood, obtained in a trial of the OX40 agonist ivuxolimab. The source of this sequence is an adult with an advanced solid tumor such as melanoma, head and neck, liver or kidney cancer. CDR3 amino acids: CASSLRAGGGAYEQYF. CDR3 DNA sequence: TGTGCCAGCAGCTTACGCGCCGGCGGGGGTGCCTACGAGCAGTACTTC.